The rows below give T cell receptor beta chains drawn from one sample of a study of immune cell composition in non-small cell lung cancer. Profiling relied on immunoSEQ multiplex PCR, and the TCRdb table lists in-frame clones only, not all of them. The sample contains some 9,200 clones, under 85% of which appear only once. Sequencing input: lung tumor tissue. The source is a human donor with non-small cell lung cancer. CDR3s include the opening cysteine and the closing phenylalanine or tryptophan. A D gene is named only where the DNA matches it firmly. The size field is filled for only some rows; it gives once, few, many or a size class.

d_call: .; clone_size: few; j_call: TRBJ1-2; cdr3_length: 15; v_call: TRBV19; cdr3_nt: TGTGCCAGTAGTACGACCGCACGGGGTAACTATGGCTACACCTTC; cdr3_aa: CASSTTARGNYGYTF
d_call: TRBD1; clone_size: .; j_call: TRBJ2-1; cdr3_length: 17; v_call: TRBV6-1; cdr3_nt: TGTGCCAGCAGTGCCGAGTCAGGGGGCGCTTACTACAATGAGCAGTTCTTC; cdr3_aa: CASSAESGGAYYNEQFF
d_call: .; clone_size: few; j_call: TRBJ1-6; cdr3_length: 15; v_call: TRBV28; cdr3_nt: TGTGCCAGCAGGGTGGACAGCTCCTATAATTCACCCCTCCACTTT; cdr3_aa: CASRVDSSYNSPLHF
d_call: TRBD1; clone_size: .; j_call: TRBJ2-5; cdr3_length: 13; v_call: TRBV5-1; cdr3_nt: TGCGCCAGCAGCCGGACAGGTAGAGAGACCCAGTACTTC; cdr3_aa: CASSRTGRETQYF
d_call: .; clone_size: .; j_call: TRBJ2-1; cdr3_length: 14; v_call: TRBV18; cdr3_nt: TGTGCCAGCTCGTCAGTGGACAGTTACAATGAGCAGTTCTTC; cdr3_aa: CASSSVDSYNEQFF
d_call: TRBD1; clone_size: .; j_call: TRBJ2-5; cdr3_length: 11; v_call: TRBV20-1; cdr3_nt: TGCAGTGCCCAGGCAGGGGGGACCCAGTACTTC; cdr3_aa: CSAQAGGTQYF
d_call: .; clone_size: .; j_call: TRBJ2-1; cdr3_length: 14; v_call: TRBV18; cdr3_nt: TGTGCCAGCTCACCCGGGACAATGGGGAATGAGCAGTTCTTC; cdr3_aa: CASSPGTMGNEQFF
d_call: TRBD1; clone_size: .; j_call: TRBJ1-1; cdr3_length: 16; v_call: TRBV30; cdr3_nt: TGTGCCTGGAGTTACGGGGACAGGGATCGAGTCACTGAAGCTTTCTTT; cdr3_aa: CAWSYGDRDRVTEAFF
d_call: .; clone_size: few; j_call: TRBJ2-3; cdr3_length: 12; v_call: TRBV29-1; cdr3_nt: TGCAGCTGGCGGGAACTCACAGATACGCAGTATTTT; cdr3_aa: CSWRELTDTQYF
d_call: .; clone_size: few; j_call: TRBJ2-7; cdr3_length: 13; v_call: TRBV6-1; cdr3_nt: TGTGCCAGCAAGAAGGCGGACTCCTACGAGCAGTACTTC; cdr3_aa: CASKKADSYEQYF
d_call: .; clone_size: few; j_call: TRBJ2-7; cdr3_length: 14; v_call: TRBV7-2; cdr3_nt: TGTGCCAGCAGCCTACGGCGGACAGCCTACGAGCAGTACTTC; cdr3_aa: CASSLRRTAYEQYF
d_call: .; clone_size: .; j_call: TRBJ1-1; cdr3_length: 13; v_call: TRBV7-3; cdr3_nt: TGTGCCAGCAGCTCCGGTGGGGGGGCTGAAGCTTTCTTT; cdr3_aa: CASSSGGGAEAFF
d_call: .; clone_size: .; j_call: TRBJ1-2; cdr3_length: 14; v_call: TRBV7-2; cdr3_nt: TGTGCCAGCAGCTTAGGCTTGGGGCCCTATGGCTACACCTTC; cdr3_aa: CASSLGLGPYGYTF
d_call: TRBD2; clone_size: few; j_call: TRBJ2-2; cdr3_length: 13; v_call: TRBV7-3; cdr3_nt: TGTGCCAGCAGCGCGGGGGTCACCGGGGAGCTGTTTTTT; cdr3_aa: CASSAGVTGELFF
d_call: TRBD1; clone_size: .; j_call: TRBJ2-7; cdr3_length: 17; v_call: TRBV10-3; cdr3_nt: TGTGCCATCAGTGAGTCGATGGCGACAGGGGAATGGGACGAGCAGTACTTC; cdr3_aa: CAISESMATGEWDEQYF
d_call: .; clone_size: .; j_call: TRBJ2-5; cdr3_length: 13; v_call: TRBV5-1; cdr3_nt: TGCGCCAGCAGCCACTACCAGGGGTTCTGGGGTCACTTC; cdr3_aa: CASSHYQGFWGHF
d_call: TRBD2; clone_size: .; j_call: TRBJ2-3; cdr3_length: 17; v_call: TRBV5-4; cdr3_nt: TGTGCCAGCAGCCATCCCCGACTAGCGGGGGGCACAGATACGCAGTATTTT; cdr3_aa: CASSHPRLAGGTDTQYF
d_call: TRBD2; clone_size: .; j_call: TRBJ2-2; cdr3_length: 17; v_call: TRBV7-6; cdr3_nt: TGTGCCAGCATCGACGAGCTAGGAGCGGGGAAGGCCGGGGAGCTGTTTTTT; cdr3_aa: CASIDELGAGKAGELFF
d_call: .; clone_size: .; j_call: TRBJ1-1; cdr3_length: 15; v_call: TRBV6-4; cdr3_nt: TGTGCCAGCAGTGATAAGGGCCTCGGGAGGACTGAAGCTTTCTTT; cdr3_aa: CASSDKGLGRTEAFF
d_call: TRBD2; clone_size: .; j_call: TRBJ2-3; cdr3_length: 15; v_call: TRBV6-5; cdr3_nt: TGTGCCAGCCGCACCACGACTAGCGGCACAGATACGCAGTATTTT; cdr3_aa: CASRTTTSGTDTQYF
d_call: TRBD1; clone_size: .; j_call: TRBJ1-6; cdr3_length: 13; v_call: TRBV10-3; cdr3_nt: TGTGCCATCAAGGGGACAGAGAATTCACCCCTCCACTTT; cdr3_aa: CAIKGTENSPLHF
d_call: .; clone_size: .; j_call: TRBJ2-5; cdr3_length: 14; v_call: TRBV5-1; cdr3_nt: TGCGCCAGCAGCTTAACAGCGCCCCAAGAGACCCAGTACTTC; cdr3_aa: CASSLTAPQETQYF
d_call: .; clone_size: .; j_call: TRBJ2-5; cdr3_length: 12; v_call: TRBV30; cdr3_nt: TGTGCCTGGGGGGTTTATACAAAGACCCAGTACTTC; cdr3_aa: CAWGVYTKTQYF
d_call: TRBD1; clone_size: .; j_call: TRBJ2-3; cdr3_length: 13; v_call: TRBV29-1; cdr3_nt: TGCAGCGTTGAGGGACAGGGGGGGAATACGCAGTATTTT; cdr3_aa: CSVEGQGGNTQYF
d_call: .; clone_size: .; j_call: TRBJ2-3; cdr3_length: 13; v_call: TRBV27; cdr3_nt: TGTGCCAGCAAGCCAACAGGGTACCCTACGCAGTATTTT; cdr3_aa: CASKPTGYPTQYF
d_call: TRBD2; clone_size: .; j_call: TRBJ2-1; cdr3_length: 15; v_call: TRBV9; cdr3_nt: TGTGCCAGCAGCGCTAGCGGAATATCCTACAATGAGCAGTTCTTC; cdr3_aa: CASSASGISYNEQFF
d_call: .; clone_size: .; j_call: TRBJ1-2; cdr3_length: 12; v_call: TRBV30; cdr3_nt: TGTGCCTGGAGTGTAAGAGGGATTGGCTACACCTTC; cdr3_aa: CAWSVRGIGYTF
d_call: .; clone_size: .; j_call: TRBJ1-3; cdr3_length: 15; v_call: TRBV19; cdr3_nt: TGTGCCAGTATTCCAGGGGCCGGCTCTGGAAACACCATATATTTT; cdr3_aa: CASIPGAGSGNTIYF
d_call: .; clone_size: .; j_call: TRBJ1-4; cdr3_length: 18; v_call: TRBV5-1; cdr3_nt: TGCGCCAGCAGCTTCGGCGGACTAGGGACTTCCCCACGAGAAAAACTGTTTTTT; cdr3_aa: CASSFGGLGTSPREKLFF
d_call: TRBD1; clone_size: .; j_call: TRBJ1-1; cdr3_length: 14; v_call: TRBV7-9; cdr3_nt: TGTGCCAGCAGCTTAGGGCAGGGGGGCTTTGCGGCTTTCTTT; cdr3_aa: CASSLGQGGFAAFF
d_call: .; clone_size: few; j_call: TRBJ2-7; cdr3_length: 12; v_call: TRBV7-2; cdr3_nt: TGTGCCAGCAGCAAACAGGGCGACGAGCAGTACTTC; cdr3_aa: CASSKQGDEQYF
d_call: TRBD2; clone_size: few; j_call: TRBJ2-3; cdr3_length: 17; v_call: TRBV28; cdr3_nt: TGTGCCAGCAGTTTAGGTCTAGCGGGAGGGGGCCCAGATACGCAGTATTTT; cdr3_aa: CASSLGLAGGGPDTQYF
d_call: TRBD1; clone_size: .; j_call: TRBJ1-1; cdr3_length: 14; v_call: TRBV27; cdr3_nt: TGTGCCAGCATAAGGACAGGGGTGAACACTGAAGCTTTCTTT; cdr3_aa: CASIRTGVNTEAFF
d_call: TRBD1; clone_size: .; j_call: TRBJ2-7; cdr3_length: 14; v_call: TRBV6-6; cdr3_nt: TGTGCCAGCAGTCGCGGGACAGGGGCCTACGAGCAGTACTTC; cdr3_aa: CASSRGTGAYEQYF
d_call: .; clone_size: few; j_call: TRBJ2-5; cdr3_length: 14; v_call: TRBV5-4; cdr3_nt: TGTGCCAGCAGCTTGGGGTCAGTCGGGGAGACCCAGTACTTC; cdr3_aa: CASSLGSVGETQYF
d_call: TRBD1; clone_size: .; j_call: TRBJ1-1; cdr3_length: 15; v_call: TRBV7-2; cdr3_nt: TGTGCCAGCAGCCCCTTGGACAGGGTGAACACTGAAGCTTTCTTT; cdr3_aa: CASSPLDRVNTEAFF
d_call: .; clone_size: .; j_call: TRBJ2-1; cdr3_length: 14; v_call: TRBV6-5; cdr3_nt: TGTGCCAGCAGTCCCGGGATCGTCTACAATGAGCAGTTCTTC; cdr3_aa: CASSPGIVYNEQFF
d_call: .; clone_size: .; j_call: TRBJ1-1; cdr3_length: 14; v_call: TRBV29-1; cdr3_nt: TGCAGCGTTGACCTCACAGGATTGAACACTGAAGCTTTCTTT; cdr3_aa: CSVDLTGLNTEAFF
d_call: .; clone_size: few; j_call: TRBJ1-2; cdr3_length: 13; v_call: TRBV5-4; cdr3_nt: TGTGCCAGCAGCCCGCGGGAGGGGGATGGCTACACCTTC; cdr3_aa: CASSPREGDGYTF
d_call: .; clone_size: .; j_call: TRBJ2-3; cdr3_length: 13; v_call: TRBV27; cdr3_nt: TGTGCCAGCAGTTCTGGAGGCGGAGATACGCAGTATTTT; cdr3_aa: CASSSGGGDTQYF
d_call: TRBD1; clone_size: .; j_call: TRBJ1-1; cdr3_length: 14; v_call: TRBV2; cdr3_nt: TGTGCCAGCAGCGGACAGGGCGTGAACACTGAAGCTTTCTTT; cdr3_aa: CASSGQGVNTEAFF
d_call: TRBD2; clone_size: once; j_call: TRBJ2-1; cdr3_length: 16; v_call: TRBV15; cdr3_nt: TGTGCCACCAGCAGAGGGGGGGGACTAGCGGAGGATGAGCAGTTCTTC; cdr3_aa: CATSRGGGLAEDEQFF
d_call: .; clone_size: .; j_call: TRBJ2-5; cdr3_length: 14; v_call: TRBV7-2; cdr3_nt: TGTGCCAGCAGCTTTTCGACAGCCCAAGAGACCCAGTACTTC; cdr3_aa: CASSFSTAQETQYF
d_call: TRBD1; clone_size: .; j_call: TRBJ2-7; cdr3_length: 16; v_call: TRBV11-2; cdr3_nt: TGTGCCAGCAGCTCCCGGACAGGGGGCTTCTCCTACGAGCAGTACTTC; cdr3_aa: CASSSRTGGFSYEQYF
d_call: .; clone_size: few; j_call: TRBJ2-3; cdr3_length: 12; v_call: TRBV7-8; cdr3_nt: TGTGCCAGCAGCCCTAAGTTCGATACGCAGTATTTT; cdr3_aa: CASSPKFDTQYF
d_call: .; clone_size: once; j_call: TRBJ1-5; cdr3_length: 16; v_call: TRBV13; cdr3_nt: TGTGCCAGCAGCTTAGGCGGAGGGAGAAGCAATCAGCCCCAGCATTTT; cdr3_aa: CASSLGGGRSNQPQHF
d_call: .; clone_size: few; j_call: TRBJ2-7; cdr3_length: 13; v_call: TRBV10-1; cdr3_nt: TGCGCCAGCTCCCCTAGCGCCCTCGGGGAGCAGTACTTC; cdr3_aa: CASSPSALGEQYF
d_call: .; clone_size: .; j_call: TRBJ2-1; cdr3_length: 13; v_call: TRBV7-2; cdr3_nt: TGTGCCAGCAGCACACTCCCTAGCAATGAGCAGTTCTTC; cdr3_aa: CASSTLPSNEQFF
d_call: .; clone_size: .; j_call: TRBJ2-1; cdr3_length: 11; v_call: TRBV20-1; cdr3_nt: TGCAGTGCTACCCTAGCGAATGAGCAGTTCTTC; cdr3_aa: CSATLANEQFF
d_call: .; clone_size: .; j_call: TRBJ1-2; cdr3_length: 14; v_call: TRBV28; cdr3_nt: TGTGCCAGCAGTGGGGGGCGGACAGCCTATGGCTACACCTTC; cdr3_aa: CASSGGRTAYGYTF
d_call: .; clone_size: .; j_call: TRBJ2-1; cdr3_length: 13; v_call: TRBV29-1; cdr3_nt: TGCAGCGTTGCCGCTGGGGGTCGCAATGAGCAGTTCTTC; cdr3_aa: CSVAAGGRNEQFF
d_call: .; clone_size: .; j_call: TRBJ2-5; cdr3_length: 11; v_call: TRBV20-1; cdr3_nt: TGCAGTGCTAGAGAGCAGTGGACCCAGTACTTC; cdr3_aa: CSAREQWTQYF
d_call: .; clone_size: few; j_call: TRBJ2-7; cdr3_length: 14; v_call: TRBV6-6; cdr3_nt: TGTGCCAGCAGTTACTCGGAGGGTAACTACGAGCAGTACTTC; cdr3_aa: CASSYSEGNYEQYF
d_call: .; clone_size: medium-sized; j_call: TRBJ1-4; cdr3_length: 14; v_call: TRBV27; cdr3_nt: TGTGCCAGCAGTTTTAAGGGGGTGTCCGAAAAACTGTTTTTT; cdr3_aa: CASSFKGVSEKLFF